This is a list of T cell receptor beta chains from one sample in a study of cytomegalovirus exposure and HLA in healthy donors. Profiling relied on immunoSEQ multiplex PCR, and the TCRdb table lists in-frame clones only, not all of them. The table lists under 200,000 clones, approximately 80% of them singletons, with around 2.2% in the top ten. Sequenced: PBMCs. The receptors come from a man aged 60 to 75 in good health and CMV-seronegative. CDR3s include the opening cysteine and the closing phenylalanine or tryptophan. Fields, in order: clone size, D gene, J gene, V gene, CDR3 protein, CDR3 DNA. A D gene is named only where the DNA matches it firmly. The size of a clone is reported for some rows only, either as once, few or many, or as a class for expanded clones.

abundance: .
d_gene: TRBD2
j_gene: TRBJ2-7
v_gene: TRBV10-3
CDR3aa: CAIGTSGAYEQYF
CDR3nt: TGTGCCATCGGGACTAGCGGGGCCTACGAGCAGTACTTC

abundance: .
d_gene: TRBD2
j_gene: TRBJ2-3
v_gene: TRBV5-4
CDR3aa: CASSFGTGGTYKRDTQYF
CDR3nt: TGTGCCAGCAGCTTTGGAACGGGGGGGACATATAAGAGAGATACGCAGTATTTT

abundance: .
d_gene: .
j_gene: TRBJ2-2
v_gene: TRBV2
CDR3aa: CASSEMQAPWF
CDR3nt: TGTGCCAGCAGTGAAATGCAGGCTCCGTGGTTT

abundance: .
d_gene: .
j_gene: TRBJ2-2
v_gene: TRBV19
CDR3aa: CASTMGGPGGELFF
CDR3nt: TGTGCCAGTACTATGGGGGGGCCCGGAGGGGAGCTGTTTTTT

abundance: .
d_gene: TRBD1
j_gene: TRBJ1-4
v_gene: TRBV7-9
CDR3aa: CASSALTGGREKLFF
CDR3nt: TGTGCCAGCAGCGCGCTGACAGGGGGTCGTGAAAAACTGTTTTTT

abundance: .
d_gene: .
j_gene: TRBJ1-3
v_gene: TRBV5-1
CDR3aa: CASSLALGGRSGNTIYF
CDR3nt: TGCGCCAGCAGCTTGGCCCTAGGGGGAAGGTCTGGAAACACCATATATTTT

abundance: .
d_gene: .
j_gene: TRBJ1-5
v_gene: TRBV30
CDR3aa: CAWSVQGGNQPQHF
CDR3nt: TGTGCCTGGAGTGTACAGGGAGGCAATCAGCCCCAGCATTTT

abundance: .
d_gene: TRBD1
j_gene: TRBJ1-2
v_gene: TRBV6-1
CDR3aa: CASSRDRGNYGYTF
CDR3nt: TGTGCCAGCAGTCGCGACAGGGGTAACTATGGCTACACCTTC

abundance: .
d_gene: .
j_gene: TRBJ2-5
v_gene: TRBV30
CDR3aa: CAWSGSGRSETQYF
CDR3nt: TGTGCCTGGAGTGGTTCTGGGAGGTCGGAGACCCAGTACTTC

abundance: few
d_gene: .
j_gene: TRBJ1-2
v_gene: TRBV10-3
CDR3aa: CAISEGQGNDYGYTF
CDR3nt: TGTGCCATCAGTGAGGGGCAGGGAAACGACTATGGCTACACCTTC

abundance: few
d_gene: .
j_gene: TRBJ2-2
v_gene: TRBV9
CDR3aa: CASSFSGANTGELFF
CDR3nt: TGTGCCAGCAGCTTCAGCGGAGCGAACACCGGGGAGCTGTTTTTT

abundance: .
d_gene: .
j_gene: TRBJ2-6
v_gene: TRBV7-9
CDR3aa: CASSHGGLGQRSGANVLTF
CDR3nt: TGTGCCAGCAGCCATGGCGGACTCGGACAGCGCTCTGGGGCCAACGTCCTGACTTTC

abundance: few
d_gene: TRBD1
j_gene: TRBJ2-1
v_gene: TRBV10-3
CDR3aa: CAISESGQGINEQFF
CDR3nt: TGTGCCATCAGTGAGTCGGGACAGGGCATCAATGAGCAGTTCTTC

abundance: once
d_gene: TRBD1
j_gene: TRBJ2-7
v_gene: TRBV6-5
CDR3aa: CASSYGRQGTYEQYF
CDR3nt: TGTGCCAGCAGTTACGGGCGACAGGGCACCTACGAGCAGTACTTC

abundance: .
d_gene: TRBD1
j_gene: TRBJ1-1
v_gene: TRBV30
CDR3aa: CAWSISGTGGRDTEAFF
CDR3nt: TGTGCCTGGAGTATTTCCGGGACAGGGGGCAGGGACACTGAAGCTTTCTTT

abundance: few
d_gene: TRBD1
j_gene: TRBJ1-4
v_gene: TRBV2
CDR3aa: CASRGTGDEKLFF
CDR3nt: TGTGCCAGCAGGGGGACAGGGGATGAAAAACTGTTTTTT

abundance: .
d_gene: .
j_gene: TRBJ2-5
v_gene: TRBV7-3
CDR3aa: CASTPGRSAGSTVGQETQYF
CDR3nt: TGTGCCAGCACCCCAGGCCGGTCGGCGGGGTCCACAGTCGGCCAAGAGACCCAGTACTTC

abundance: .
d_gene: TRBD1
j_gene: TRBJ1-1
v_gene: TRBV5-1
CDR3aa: CASSGGTAVGTEAFF
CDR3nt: TGCGCCAGCAGCGGAGGGACAGCCGTGGGGACTGAAGCTTTCTTT

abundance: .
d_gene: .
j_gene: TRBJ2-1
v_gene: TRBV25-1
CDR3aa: CASSGSSKQFF
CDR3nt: TGTGCCAGCAGTGGTAGCTCTAAGCAGTTCTTC

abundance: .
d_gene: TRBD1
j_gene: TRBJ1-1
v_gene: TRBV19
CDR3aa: CASSLDRDTEAFF
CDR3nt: TGTGCCAGTAGCCTGGACAGGGACACTGAAGCTTTCTTT

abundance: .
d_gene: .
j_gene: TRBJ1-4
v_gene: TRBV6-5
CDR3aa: CASSARLPRGEKLFF
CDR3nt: TGTGCCAGCAGTGCAAGATTACCTCGAGGGGAAAAACTGTTTTTT

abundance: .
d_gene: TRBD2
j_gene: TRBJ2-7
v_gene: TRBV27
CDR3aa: CASSFLTSASSSYEQYF
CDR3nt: TGTGCCAGCAGTTTCCTTACTAGCGCTTCTAGCTCCTACGAGCAGTACTTC

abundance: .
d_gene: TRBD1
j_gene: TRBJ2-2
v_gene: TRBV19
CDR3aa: CASSIGRTGVGTGELFF
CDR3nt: TGTGCCAGTAGTATAGGGAGGACAGGGGTCGGGACCGGGGAGCTGTTTTTT

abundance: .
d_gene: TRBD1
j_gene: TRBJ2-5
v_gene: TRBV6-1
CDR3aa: CASSEGGTGGYPETQYF
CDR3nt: TGTGCCAGCAGTGAAGGCGGGACAGGGGGCTATCCGGAGACCCAGTACTTC

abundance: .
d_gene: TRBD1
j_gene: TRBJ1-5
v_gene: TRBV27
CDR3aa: CASSHPGQPEHF
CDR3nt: TGTGCCAGCAGTCATCCGGGACAGCCTGAGCATTTT

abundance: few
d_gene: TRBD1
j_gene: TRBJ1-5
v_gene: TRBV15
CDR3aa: CATGGTGAFNQPQHF
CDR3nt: TGTGCCACGGGCGGGACAGGGGCGTTCAATCAGCCCCAGCATTTT

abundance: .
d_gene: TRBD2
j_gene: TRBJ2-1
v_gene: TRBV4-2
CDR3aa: CASSLLSAGGSTNEQFF
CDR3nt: TGTGCCAGCAGCCTCCTTTCAGCGGGAGGATCAACCAATGAGCAGTTCTTC

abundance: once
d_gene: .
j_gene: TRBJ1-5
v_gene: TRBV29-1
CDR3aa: CSVSLAFNFVSWVSGRLSQPQNF
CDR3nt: TGCAGCGTTTCGTTAGCGTTTAACTTTGTCTCTTGGGTATCCGGAAGATTATCTCAGCCCCAGAATTTT

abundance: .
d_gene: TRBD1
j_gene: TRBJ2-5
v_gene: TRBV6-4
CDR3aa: CASARDSQETQYF
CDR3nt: TGTGCCAGCGCCCGGGACAGTCAAGAGACCCAGTACTTC